The 5 T cell receptor beta chains below all came from one sample that was sequenced in a study of shared clonotypes between healthy human individuals. CD45RO negativity and positive selection for CCR7 defined naive CD8 cells, a population that excluded terminally differentiated effector memory CD45RA+ cells. Assay: immunoSEQ multiplex PCR; the TCRdb copy retains only in-frame clones and omits some. The data show roughly 1,800,000 clones, around 96% seen once. The source material was naive CD8+ T cells sorted from blood. The receptors shown here come from a man aged 18 to 35 in good health.

The chain has TRBV5-4 and TRBJ2-7; D possibly corresponds to TRBD1 (6 bases). This CDR3 is built from 14 residues. CDR1 SGHNT and CDR2 YYREEE come from the germline V gene (reference sequence). Deletions cut 3 bases from V and 5 bases from J, with 15 bases between. CDR3 sequence reads: CASSSQGIFHEQYF. CDR3 DNA sequence: TGTGCCAGCAGCTCACAGGGCATTTTCCACGAGCAGTACTTC.

The CDR3, as DNA: TGTGCCAGCAGTCCCCTACTAGCGGACCAAGAGACCCAGTACTTC. It is translated as CASSPLLADQETQYF. The chain has TRBV27 and TRBJ2-5; 8 nucleotides align to TRBD2. There are 15 residues in the CDR3. The trim removed 5 bases at V and 0 bases at J, leaving 5 bases unmatched. Germline CDR1 and CDR2: MNHEY and SMNVEV (reference sequence).

Here the CDR3 reads CASPLREGKDSGANVLTF. The CDR3 bases are TGTGCCAGCCCACTTCGAGAGGGGAAGGACTCTGGGGCCAACGTCCTGACTTTC. The V call is TRBV27, the J call TRBJ2-6; D might be TRBD1 or TRBD2, each matching 5 bases. The V end lost 8 bases, the J end lost 0 bases, and 20 bases lay between the germline ends. The germline V gene has CDR1 MNHEY and CDR2 SMNVEV (reference sequence). This CDR3 spans 18 amino acids.

The rearrangement joins TRBV7-9 to TRBJ2-7; D unresolved. The V and J ends lost 4 bases and 0 bases respectively, with 7 bases between them. Per germline, CDR1 SEHNR and CDR2 FQNEAQ (reference sequence). There are 13 residues in the CDR3. CDR3 amino acids: CASSSDVSYEQYF. The CDR3 DNA sequence: TGTGCCAGCAGCTCGGACGTCTCCTACGAGCAGTACTTC.

The rearrangement uses TRBV7-9 and TRBJ1-5; D gene ambiguous. V shed 0 bases and J shed 1 base, with 7 bases lying between them. The CDR3 has 15 amino acids. The germline gives CDR1 SEHNR, CDR2 FQNEAQ (reference sequence). DNA of the CDR3: TGTGCCAGCAGCTTAGCGGCGGACAGCAATCAGCCCCAGCATTTT. Translated, it gives CASSLAADSNQPQHF.